This T cell receptor beta chain originates from a study of T cell repertoires in cytomegalovirus infection. The overall study: HLA-C-restricted CMV epitopes, recently identified, and well-studied HLA-B-restricted ones were used by the study. Signatures in public TCR beta sequences pointed to both CMV infection and matching HLA type. Study-level points and caveats: Adding up the frequency of public TCR beta families identified people who carried CMV plus the relevant HLA. HLA-C-restricted CMV-specific TCR beta clonotypes prevailed in the ex vivo response.

MiXCR, run by TCRdb on the reads, gives a single entry per CDR3 protein. There are 570,000 or so distinct CDR3 sequences in the sample; over 35% occur only once, and about 48% lies in the top ten. In regard to this clonotype: Its antigen is not known.

The V end was cut by 5 bases, the J end by 2 bases, with 12 bases between. This CDR3 has 14 amino acids. CDR1 is ENHRY and CDR2 is SYGVKD in the germline V gene. The source is a human donor in good health (CMV status not recorded). Some clones in this sample may be carry-over from other donors' samples. The V and J genes are TRBV10-3 and TRBJ1-2; the D gene is possibly TRBD1 (6 bases). Here the sequenced sample was cultured PBMCs, taken from culture after CMV antigen stimulation. CDR3 nucleotides: TGTGCCATCAGTAAGGGGGGGCACAACTATGGCTACACCTTC. Translating gives CAISKGGHNYGYTF.